Described below is a single T cell receptor beta chain sequence and its context. Its antigen is not identified. The CDR3 runs to 15 residues. Trimming shortened V by 3 bases and J by 4 bases, and 16 bases separated the two germline ends. Germline CDR1 SGHRS, CDR2 YFSETQ. The table came from immunoSEQ multiplex PCR; TCRdb's copy has only in-frame clones and leaves some out. The data hold about 1 million clones, with about three quarters observed a single time. This record belongs to a study of shared clonotypes between healthy human individuals. Study-wide findings and caveats: Non-shared clonotypes had lower generation probabilities than those shared by all four donors.

The sample comprised memory CD4+ T cells sorted from blood. Subset denoted: CD45RA-negative fraction. The sequence was collected from a man aged 18 to 29 in good health. V and J are TRBV5-1 and TRBJ2-5, with TRBD2 as a possible D gene (6 bases). The CDR3 coding sequence is TGCGCCAGCAGCTCACCCGGGAGTAGCTTAGAGACCCAGTACTTC. It yields the protein CASSSPGSSLETQYF.